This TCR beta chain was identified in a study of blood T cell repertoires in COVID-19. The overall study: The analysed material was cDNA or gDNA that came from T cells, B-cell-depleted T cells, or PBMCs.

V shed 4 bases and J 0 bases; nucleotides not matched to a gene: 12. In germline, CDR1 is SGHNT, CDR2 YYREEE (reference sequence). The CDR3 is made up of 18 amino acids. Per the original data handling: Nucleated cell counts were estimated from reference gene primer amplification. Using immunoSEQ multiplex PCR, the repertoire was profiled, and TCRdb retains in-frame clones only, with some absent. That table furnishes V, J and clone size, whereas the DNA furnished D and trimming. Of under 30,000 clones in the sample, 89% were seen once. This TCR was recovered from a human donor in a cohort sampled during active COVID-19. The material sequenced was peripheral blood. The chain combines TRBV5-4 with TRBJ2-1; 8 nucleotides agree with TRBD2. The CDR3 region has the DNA TGTGCCAGCAGCCCGCCTGGCGGGGGGCGGAGCTCCTACAATGAGCAGTTCTTC. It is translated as CASSPPGGGRSSYNEQFF.